The next 29 T cell receptor beta chains were all read from a single sample in a study of cytomegalovirus exposure and HLA in healthy donors. Vbeta (60) and Jbeta (13) primers were used in the PCR. TCRdb's copy holds only in-frame clones and misses some; the assay was immunoSEQ multiplex PCR. The table records about 250,000 clones, 85% to 95% of them present only once. Source material: PBMCs. These receptors were obtained from a girl aged 2-15 years in good health and CMV-seronegative.

The DNA for the CDR3 is TGCGCCAGCGGCGAGCAAGCGCGCGGCACAGATACGCAGTATTTT. It encodes CASGEQARGTDTQYF. The chain combines TRBV10-1 with TRBJ2-3; D gene ambiguous. V lost 8 bases and J 1 base, leaving 16 bases between the germline ends. The germline V gene encodes CDR1 WNHNN and CDR2 SYGVQD (reference sequence). The CDR3 is 15 amino acids.

J is TRBJ2-3 and V is TRBV6-1; 11 bases fit TRBD2. Per the germline V gene, CDR1 is MNHNS and CDR2 is SASEGT. This CDR3 region has 16 residues. V dropped 6 bases and J dropped 2; count of bases not matched to a gene: 7. CDR3 DNA sequence: TGTGCCAGCAGGGAACTAGCGGGGGCTTTCACAGATACGCAGTATTTT. Its protein is CASRELAGAFTDTQYF.

This clone came up once. V is TRBV2 and J is TRBJ2-3; D is undetermined. The CDR3 contains 11 residues. V lost 6 bases, J lost 4 bases, and 5 bases lay in between. CDR1 is SNHLY and CDR2 is FYNNEI in the germline V gene. The CDR3 DNA is TGTGCCAGCAGCCAGGCAGATACGCAGTATTTT. Its translation is CASSQADTQYF.

V is TRBV6-5 and J is TRBJ2-2, with D unresolved. V lost 4 bases and J 1 base, leaving 4 bases between the germline ends. The germline V gene encodes CDR1 MNHEY and CDR2 SVGAGI. CDR3 length: 13 amino acids. DNA for the CDR3: TGTGCCAGCAGTTTTAGGAACACCGGGGAGCTGTTTTTT. This gives the protein CASSFRNTGELFF.

The V and J genes are TRBV4-2 and TRBJ2-5, with 7 bases identical to TRBD2. Looked up from germline, CDR1 is LGHNA and CDR2 is YNFKEQ. This CDR3 has 13 amino acids. After removal of 4 bases from V and 5 bases from J, the junction contained 4 bases not matched to a gene. CDR3 amino acids: CASSPQAGETQYF. The CDR3 bases are TGTGCCAGCAGCCCCCAAGCGGGGGAGACCCAGTACTTC.

The chain carries TRBV6-1 and TRBJ2-1; the D gene is possibly TRBD2 (7 bases). Germline CDR1 and CDR2: MNHNS and SASEGT. Trimming pared 3 bases from V and 4 bases from J, leaving 16 bases between. The CDR3 runs to 16 residues. Here the CDR3 reads CASSELGGAPYNEQFF. For the CDR3, the DNA is TGTGCCAGCAGTGAGTTGGGGGGGGCTCCATACAATGAGCAGTTCTTC.

The CDR3 loop is CASSLGFQGTGNTIYF. The CDR3 DNA sequence: TGTGCCAGCAGCTTAGGGTTCCAGGGTACTGGAAACACCATATATTTT. The rearrangement links TRBV7-2 to TRBJ1-3, with D perhaps matching TRBD1 (5 bases). The length of the CDR3 is 16 residues. V was pared by 1 base and J by 2 bases, with 12 bases between. Germline assignment: CDR1 SGHTA and CDR2 FQGNSA.

V usage is TRBV7-8 and J usage is TRBJ1-3; D is ambiguous. CDR1 SGHVS and CDR2 FQNEAQ come from the germline V gene. CDR3 length: 16 amino acids. V was clipped by 2 bases and J by 1 base, with 12 bases between them. The CDR3 DNA is TGTGCCAGCAGCTTAAAATTTCCGGGATCTGGAAACACCATATATTTT. Amino acids: CASSLKFPGSGNTIYF.

The chain uses TRBV19 and TRBJ1-2, with a weak D call TRBD1 (6 bases). The V end was cut by 2 bases, the J end by 2 bases, with 12 bases between. From germline, CDR1 is LNHDA and CDR2 SQIVND (reference sequence). The CDR3 has 15 amino acids. In DNA form, the CDR3 reads TGTGCCAGTAGTATATCAGGACAGCCGAACTATGGCTACACCTTC. It is translated as CASSISGQPNYGYTF.

This clone showed up just once. V gene TRBV30 combines with J gene TRBJ1-6; D unresolved. V lost 8 bases, J lost 4 bases, and 9 bases lay in between. This CDR3 is 12 amino acids long. Looked up from germline, CDR1 is GTSNPN and CDR2 is SVGIG (reference sequence). DNA for the CDR3: TGTGCCATTGGAGGTTATAATTCACCCCTCCACTTT. Its protein is CAIGGYNSPLHF.

Only one count was recorded for this clone. The V call is TRBV27, the J call TRBJ2-5; D may be TRBD2 (6 bases). V was cut by 0 bases and J by 2 bases, with 16 bases left in between. This CDR3 spans 17 amino acids. Germline assignment: CDR1 MNHEY and CDR2 SMNVEV (reference sequence). Here the CDR3 reads CASSLSRGSGPQETQYF. CDR3 DNA: TGTGCCAGCAGTTTATCGCGGGGTTCAGGTCCACAAGAGACCCAGTACTTC.

A note on this clone: The sample carries other DNA sequences with the same CDR3. The CDR3 region has the DNA TGTGCCAGCAGCCCGGGAACTAACTATGGCTACACCTTC. This gives the protein CASSPGTNYGYTF. This chain uses TRBV14 with TRBJ1-2, with D unresolved. The germline V gene has CDR1 SGHDN and CDR2 FVKESK. The CDR3 length is 13 residues. Trimming removed 4 bases at V and 0 bases at J, with 6 bases between.

J is TRBJ2-7 and V is TRBV2; 11 nucleotides line up with TRBD1. CDR3 length equals 19 residues. Germline loops: CDR1 SNHLY, CDR2 FYNNEI. The J segment lost 4 bases and the V segment lost 7 bases, leaving 21 bases of the junction unmatched. CDR3 sequence (DNA): TGTGCCAGCACCCACGGGACAGGGGGTATTGGGGTCCAAGGTTACGAGCAGTACTTC. Translated: CASTHGTGGIGVQGYEQYF. The whole variable domain, remainder taken from reference TRBV2 and TRBJ2-7, is EPEVTQTPSHQVTQMGQEVILRCVPISNHLYFYWYRQILGQKVEFLVSFYNNEISEKSEIFDDQFSVERPDGSNFTLKIRSTKLEDSAMYFCASTHGTGGIGVQGYEQYFGPGTRLTVT.

The rearrangement links TRBV25-1 to TRBJ2-7; 10 nucleotides agree with TRBD2. The CDR3 has 14 amino acids. Trimming removed 4 bases from V and 3 bases from J; junction bases left unmatched: 3. Looked up from germline, CDR1 is MGHDK and CDR2 is SYGVNS. CDR3 region: CASSGKREGYEQYF. CDR3 sequence (DNA): TGTGCCAGCAGTGGAAAGCGGGAGGGCTACGAGCAGTACTTC.

The J gene is TRBJ2-7, the V gene TRBV14, with 12 bases matching TRBD2. J was trimmed by 5 bases and V by 3 bases; bases with no gene match: 8. The CDR3 runs 16 residues. Germline assignment: CDR1 SGHDN and CDR2 FVKESK. CDR3 sequence: CASSHPLAGGWHEQYF. DNA for the CDR3: TGTGCCAGCAGCCACCCACTAGCGGGAGGATGGCACGAGCAGTACTTC.

The chain employs TRBV27 and TRBJ2-7; the D gene is possibly TRBD2 (6 bases). V lost 2 bases to trimming and J lost 0 bases, with 8 bases between them. The CDR3 is made up of 14 amino acids. Germline loops: CDR1 MNHEY, CDR2 SMNVEV (reference sequence). CDR3 loop: CASSLLARSYEQYF. CDR3 DNA sequence: TGTGCCAGCAGTTTACTAGCGCGCTCCTACGAGCAGTACTTC.

The chain has TRBV25-1 and TRBJ2-7; 11 positions match TRBD2. V was pared by 3 bases and J by 0 bases, with 10 bases of the junction left unmatched. Germline V gene data show CDR1 as MGHDK and CDR2 as SYGVNS. The CDR3 spans 18 residues. CDR3 amino acids: CASSERSSGGISSYEQYF. For the CDR3, the DNA is TGTGCCAGCAGTGAGAGGTCTAGCGGGGGGATTAGCTCCTACGAGCAGTACTTC.

The V and J genes are TRBV27 and TRBJ1-1; D uncertain. With 5 bases removed from V and 1 base from J, the gap between germline ends came to 11 bases. CDR3 length: 14 residues. The germline CDR1 and CDR2 sequences are MNHEY and SMNVEV (reference sequence). Written as DNA, the CDR3 is TGTGCCAGCAGTCCCGCCCGGGGGAACACTGAAGCTTTCTTT. This codes for CASSPARGNTEAFF.

The chain employs TRBV11-2 and TRBJ2-3, with unresolved D. From germline, CDR1 is SGHAT and CDR2 FQNNGV. V dropped 6 bases and J dropped 0 bases, with 4 bases sitting between them. This CDR3 has 12 residues. The chain's CDR3 is CASSYSTDTQYF. The CDR3 nucleotides read TGTGCCAGCAGTTATAGCACAGATACGCAGTATTTT.

The chain has TRBV29-1 and TRBJ2-1; 12 nucleotides line up with TRBD2. The CDR3 is made up of 18 amino acids. The germline gives CDR1 SQVTM, CDR2 ANQGSEA. V lost 6 bases to trimming and J lost 7 bases; unmatched junction nucleotides: 19. The CDR3 DNA sequence: TGCAGCGTATGGGGTGCTAGCGGGGGGGCGGGAGAGTGGAATGAGCAGTTCTTC. Translating it yields CSVWGASGGAGEWNEQFF.

The J gene is TRBJ1-4, the V gene TRBV14; D not resolved. The CDR3 sequence is 12 residues long. V lost 3 bases and J 13 bases, leaving 12 bases between the germline ends. CDR1 is SGHDN, CDR2 FVKESK, per germline. CDR3 bases: TGTGCCAGCAGCCACGCATCCGAGGGACTGTTTTTT. Protein product: CASSHASEGLFF.

This chain joins TRBV5-1 and TRBJ2-1; 11 bases match TRBD2. The CDR3 totals 16 residues. Germline-derived CDR1 and CDR2 are SGHRS and YFSETQ. V lost 4 bases, J lost 4 bases, and 7 bases stayed unmatched. As DNA, the CDR3 is TGCGCCAGCAGCGGCCTCGGGACTAGCGGTTACAATGAGCAGTTCTTC. Protein product: CASSGLGTSGYNEQFF.

The rearrangement links TRBV11-3 to TRBJ2-3, with D possibly TRBD1 on 6 matching bases. Looked up from germline, CDR1 is SGHNT and CDR2 is YENEEA. The CDR3 contains 14 residues. V was pared by 7 bases and J by 2 bases, with 13 bases between. In nucleotides, the CDR3 is TGTGCCAGCAACCGGGACAAAATCACAGATACGCAGTATTTT. Translated, it gives CASNRDKITDTQYF. Complete variable domain (other parts from reference TRBV11-3 and TRBJ2-3): EAGVVQSPRYKIIEKKQPVAFWCNPISGHNTLYWYLQNLGQGPELLIRYENEEAVDDSQLPKDRFSAERLKGVDSTLKIQPAELGDSAVYLCASNRDKITDTQYFGPGTRLTVL.

This clone was seen only once. This chain connects TRBV6-1 to TRBJ1-5, with D uncertain. The V gene's germline CDR1 is MNHNS and CDR2 SASEGT. The V end lost 1 base, the J end lost 6 bases, and 13 bases lay between the germline ends. The CDR3 runs to 15 residues. CDR3 DNA: TGTGCCAGCAGTGAAGGTAACAGCCCAGTTCAGCCCCAGCATTTT. It yields the protein CASSEGNSPVQPQHF.

This chain joins TRBV19 and TRBJ2-2, with TRBD1 matching 11 bases. The CDR3 totals 16 residues. V shed 3 bases, J shed 5 bases, and the junction held 5 bases outside the gene matches. The germline V gene has CDR1 LNHDA and CDR2 SQIVND (reference sequence). CDR3 sequence: CASSIGQGARTGELFF. The CDR3 region has the DNA TGTGCCAGTAGTATCGGACAGGGGGCGCGAACCGGGGAGCTGTTTTTT. Full variable domain (missing parts from reference TRBV19 and TRBJ2-2): DGGITQSPKYLFRKEGQNVTLSCEQNLNHDAMYWYRQDPGQGLRLIYYSQIVNDFQKGDIAEGYSVSREKKESFPLTVTSAQKNPTAFYLCASSIGQGARTGELFFGEGSRLTVL.

The chain uses TRBV4-1 and TRBJ2-7; unclear D gene. In germline, CDR1 is MGHRA, CDR2 YSYEKL. The CDR3 length is 13 residues. Trimming took off 3 bases at V and 0 bases at J, with 6 bases between the two ends. The CDR3 loop reads CASSQHSSYEQYF. The CDR3 DNA is TGCGCCAGCAGCCAGCACAGCTCCTACGAGCAGTACTTC.

The rearrangement uses TRBV10-3 and TRBJ2-7, with 15 nucleotides matching TRBD2. CDR1 is ENHRY, CDR2 SYGVKD, per germline. CDR3 size: 23 residues. The junction had 30 bases not matched to a gene; V was cut back by 6 bases and J by 6 bases. The CDR3 reads CAIRRARGRGRTSGRGDSIEQYF. In nucleotides, the CDR3 is TGTGCCATCAGGCGGGCCCGGGGCAGGGGTAGGACTAGCGGGAGGGGAGACTCGATCGAGCAGTACTTC.

The chain is built from TRBV28 and TRBJ1-2; TRBD1 matches 7 bases. V was pared by 6 bases and J by 4 bases, with 5 bases of the junction left unmatched. This CDR3 has 13 residues. Per the germline V gene, CDR1 is MDHEN and CDR2 is SYDVKM. CDR3 in DNA: TGTGCCAGCAGCGGCGACAGGGTCTATGGCTACACCTTC. Translation gives CASSGDRVYGYTF.

The V gene is TRBV4-2, the J gene TRBJ2-1; tentative D call: TRBD2 (6 bases). Trimming pared 1 base from V and 4 bases from J, leaving 14 bases between. Germline V CDR1 and CDR2: LGHNA, YNFKEQ. CDR3 length: 16 amino acids. The CDR3 reads CASSQGSAGFYNEQFF. The CDR3 coding sequence is TGTGCCAGCAGCCAAGGGAGCGCGGGGTTTTACAATGAGCAGTTCTTC.